The 15 T cell receptor beta chains presented below share a single source sample, sequenced in a study of T cell responses to AZD1222 COVID-19 vaccine. Data came from immunoSEQ multiplex PCR; TCRdb stores just in-frame clones and leaves some out. The table has about 81,000 clones, about 91% seen once. The sample here was peripheral blood, taken 28 days after the second AZD1222 dose. Every receptor here comes from an adult who received the AZD1222 COVID-19 vaccine.

V gene TRBV9 combines with J gene TRBJ1-4; 10 bases are a match to TRBD1. In germline, CDR1 is SGDLS, CDR2 YYNGEE. J gave up 7 bases and V 5 bases, and 8 bases lay outside the gene matches. This CDR3 has 15 residues. The CDR3 protein is CASSVRDRGGEKLFF. Here the CDR3 DNA reads TGTGCCAGCAGTGTTCGGGACAGGGGTGGTGAAAAACTGTTTTTT.

This clone was picked up one time. This chain joins TRBV5-1 and TRBJ2-3, with D possibly being TRBD2 (6 bases). Trimming stripped 2 bases from V and 4 bases from J, with 14 bases between. The germline V gene encodes CDR1 SGHRS and CDR2 YFSETQ. The CDR3 has 15 residues. CDR3 nucleotides: TGCGCCAGCAGCTTAGCGGGCAATGTTCCAGATACGCAGTATTTT. This codes for CASSLAGNVPDTQYF.

A note on this clone: Different DNA sequences within this sample yield the same CDR3. The rearrangement links TRBV3-1 (or the pseudogene TRBV3-2) to TRBJ1-5, with D tentatively TRBD1 (5 bases). The CDR3 spans 15 residues. With 0 bases removed from V and 2 bases from J, the gap between germline ends came to 8 bases. Germline loops: CDR1 LGHDT, CDR2 YNNKEL (reference sequence). The CDR3 here is CASSQEGPGNQPQHF. The CDR3 coding sequence is TGTGCCAGCAGCCAAGAGGGGCCGGGCAATCAGCCCCAGCATTTT.

The CDR3 loop is CASSSQASGGYTF. In DNA form, the CDR3 reads TGTGCCAGCAGCTCACAGGCCTCGGGGGGCTACACCTTC. The genes are TRBV7-9 and TRBJ1-2; possible D gene TRBD1, 5 bases. CDR3 length equals 13 residues. Looked up from germline, CDR1 is SEHNR and CDR2 is FQNEAQ (reference sequence). V was trimmed by 4 bases and J by 8 bases, leaving 14 bases between them.

V and J are TRBV29-1 and TRBJ2-7, with no clear D. CDR1 is SQVTM, CDR2 ANQGSEA, per germline. The germline V and J ends were trimmed by 0 bases and 0 bases, with 12 bases remaining between them. The CDR3 extends over 15 amino acids. The chain's CDR3 is CSVEDQKASSYEQYF. The CDR3 DNA reads as TGCAGCGTTGAAGATCAGAAGGCGAGCTCCTACGAGCAGTACTTC.

Only one count was recorded for this clone. The gene calls are TRBV7-2 and TRBJ1-2; TRBD1 aligns across 8 bases. The ends lost 5 bases at V and 7 bases at J; junction bases unmatched: 9. Germline values: CDR1 SGHTA, CDR2 FQGNSA. The length of the CDR3 is 14 residues. The CDR3 nucleotides are TGTGCCAGCAGCGCAAGACAGGGGTACTCTGGCTACACCTTC. Its translation: CASSARQGYSGYTF.

V usage is TRBV5-1 and J usage is TRBJ2-1; possible D gene TRBD1, 5 bases. The CDR3 has 13 residues. Germline V gives CDR1 SGHRS, CDR2 YFSETQ. V shed 0 bases and J shed 10 bases, with 11 bases lying between them. The CDR3 DNA reads as TGCGCCAGCAGCTTGGCCGTGGGGCCCGAGCAGTTCTTC. The encoded protein is CASSLAVGPEQFF. Full variable domain (outside the CDR3, taken from reference TRBV5-1 and TRBJ2-1): KAGVTQTPRYLIKTRGQQVTLSCSPISGHRSVSWYQQTPGQGLQFLFEYFSETQRNKGNFPGRFSGRQFSNSRSEMNVSTLELGDSALYLCASSLAVGPEQFFGPGTRLTVL.

The chain carries TRBV9 and TRBJ2-7, with TRBD2 matching over 7 bases. Trimming at V came to 0 bases and at J to 1 base, leaving 10 bases not matched to a gene. This CDR3 is built from 17 residues. CDR1 SGDLS and CDR2 YYNGEE come from the germline V gene. This chain's CDR3 is CASSVEEGAGQSYEQYF. CDR3 DNA: TGTGCCAGCAGCGTAGAGGAAGGAGCGGGGCAATCCTACGAGCAGTACTTC.

The rearrangement joins TRBV12-3 or TRBV12-4 to TRBJ2-2; D gene uncertain. Trimming pared 8 bases from V and 4 bases from J, leaving 5 bases between. This CDR3 comprises 11 residues. CDR3 in DNA: TGTGCCAGCCGATTCACCGGGGAGCTGTTTTTT. This translates into CASRFTGELFF.

The rearrangement uses TRBV5-1 and TRBJ1-2; D is unresolved. Trimming took off 6 bases at V and 3 bases at J, with 18 bases between the two ends. Germline lookup yields CDR1 SGHRS and CDR2 YFSETQ. The CDR3 is 15 residues long. DNA for the CDR3: TGCGCCAGCATCCAGCCGCCGCGGGCCCACTATGGCTACACCTTC. Translating it yields CASIQPPRAHYGYTF.

This sequence joins TRBV30 and TRBJ2-1; TRBD2 is a possible D gene (6 bases). This CDR3 region has 14 residues. V was clipped by 2 bases and J by 0 bases, with 8 bases between them. Looked up from germline, CDR1 is GTSNPN and CDR2 is SVGIG (reference sequence). CDR3 sequence (DNA): TGTGCCTGGAGTCTAGCGTACTCCTACAATGAGCAGTTCTTC. Protein: CAWSLAYSYNEQFF.

This chain links TRBV7-3 with TRBJ2-1; the match to TRBD2 covers 16 bases. V dropped 4 bases and J dropped 9; count of bases not matched to a gene: 12. CDR1 and CDR2 (germline): SGHTA, FQGTGA. The CDR3 length is 18 residues. CDR3 bases: TGTGCCAGCAGCTCCGCCCCGGGACTAGCGGGAGGGCCCCGTGAGCAGTTCTTC. This translates into CASSSAPGLAGGPREQFF.

The CDR3 loop reads CASSSRQGGEQYF. Written as DNA, the CDR3 is TGTGCCAGCAGTTCCAGACAGGGCGGCGAGCAGTACTTC. The rearrangement joins TRBV12-3 or TRBV12-4 to TRBJ2-7; 7 nucleotides align to TRBD1. CDR3 size: 13 residues. V gave up 4 bases and J gave up 6 bases; unmatched junction bases: 6.

The sample holds one count of this clone. One junction end does not reproduce the germline sequence, and a read error may be involved. The gene calls are TRBV10-3 and TRBJ2-7, with D possibly TRBD2 on 5 matching bases. Germline V gives CDR1 ENHRY, CDR2 SYGVKD. The CDR3 consists of 14 residues. The CDR3 DNA is TGTGCCATCAGGGCCCCGACTACGTCCTTCGAGCAGTACTTC. Encoded protein: CAIRAPTTSFEQYF.

The chain joins TRBV19 to TRBJ2-7; D is undetermined. CDR1 and CDR2 (germline): LNHDA, SQIVND (reference sequence). The CDR3 loop spans 11 amino acids. Deletions cut 10 bases from V and 3 bases from J, with 10 bases between. CDR3 DNA sequence: TGTGCCACCTCTTACAGCTACGAGCAGTACTTC. Its translation is CATSYSYEQYF.